This passage covers 24 T cell receptor beta chains from one sample sequenced in a study of early T cells in non-severe SARS-CoV-2 infection (dated by TCRdb to 2020 to 2022). Library preparation used 5' RACE. The data were produced on a NextSeq 500. Using fastp trimming at Q25 and MiXCR clonotype assembly, TCRdb reanalyzed the public sequencing data and kept in-frame beta chains. Every entry covers one CDR3 protein and lists the most common genes and DNA from its rows. The sample yields approximately 50,000 distinct CDR3 sequences; roughly 11% were counted once. The top ten hold around 14% of the sample. The material sequenced was whole blood. These receptors came from an adult who was a healthcare worker with PCR-confirmed SARS-CoV-2 infection or an uninfected control (not recorded which).

This clonotype was counted many times. The chain employs TRBV28 and TRBJ2-3; D ambiguous. The CDR3 contains 11 residues. V was shortened by 8 bases and J by 5 bases, with 8 bases between the two germline ends. Germline CDR1 is MDHEN and CDR2 is SYDVKM. DNA for the CDR3: TGTGCCAGCTGCTATCGAGATACGCAGTATTTT. Translation gives CASCYRDTQYF.

Ten or more counts support this clonotype. CDR3 sequence reads: CSALSRAGRYQETQYF. The CDR3 nucleotides read TGCAGTGCCCTGTCGCGGGCGGGAAGGTACCAAGAGACCCAGTACTTC. V and J are TRBV20-1 and TRBJ2-5, with a possible D match to TRBD2 (6 bases). The V gene lost 6 bases and the J gene lost 0 bases, with 20 bases spanning the gap. Germline V gene data show CDR1 as DFQATT and CDR2 as SNEGSKA (reference sequence). The CDR3 is made up of 16 amino acids.

Ten or more counts support this clonotype. The chain is built from TRBV20-1 and TRBJ2-3, with D maybe TRBD2 (9 bases). This CDR3 has 17 amino acids. Trimming removed 5 bases at V and 4 bases at J, with 25 bases between. The germline V gene encodes CDR1 DFQATT and CDR2 SNEGSKA (reference sequence). The chain's CDR3 is CSAPDRVGTSRPDTQYF. The CDR3 DNA is TGCAGTGCTCCGGACAGGGTCGGGACTAGCAGACCAGATACGCAGTATTTT.

This clonotype was seen at least ten times. The chain couples TRBV6-2 or TRBV6-3 to TRBJ2-7; D is possibly TRBD1 (6 bases). Trimming left V 4 bases short and J 5 bases short, with 21 bases between. The CDR3 runs to 16 residues. CDR1 and CDR2 (germline): MNHEY, SVGEGT. The CDR3 bases are TGTGCCAGCAGTTTCGCGAGGGACACAAAACCAAACGAGCAGTACTTC. This gives the protein CASSFARDTKPNEQYF.

This clonotype came up many times. This chain uses TRBV11-2 with TRBJ2-7; D unresolved. Trimming stripped 4 bases from V and 4 bases from J, with 8 bases between. Germline V gene lookup returns CDR1 SGHAT and CDR2 FQNNGV. The CDR3 is 12 amino acids. CDR3 coding DNA: TGTGCCAGCAGCTCTATATGGTACGAGCAGTACTTC. It yields the protein CASSSIWYEQYF.

This clonotype has a count of ten or more. The chain joins TRBV4-1 to TRBJ2-3, with D possibly matching TRBD2 (6 bases). V was trimmed by 0 bases and J by 2 bases, leaving 15 bases between them. The CDR3 spans 17 residues. The V gene's germline CDR1 is MGHRA and CDR2 YSYEKL. The CDR3: CASSQDGDGGFTDTQYF. DNA of the CDR3: TGCGCCAGCAGCCAAGATGGAGACGGGGGATTCACAGATACGCAGTATTTT.

At least ten counts were recorded for this clonotype. The chain uses TRBV12-3 or TRBV12-4 and TRBJ2-5, with 9 bases that match TRBD1. The CDR3 contains 15 residues. V gave up 6 bases and J gave up 3 bases; unmatched junction bases: 8. The CDR3 spells CASSLGQGREETQYF. CDR3 nucleotides: TGTGCCAGCAGCCTCGGACAGGGGAGGGAAGAGACCCAGTACTTC.

This clonotype was observed many times. V is TRBV7-9 and J is TRBJ1-1; the D is unclear. The CDR3 covers 14 residues. Deletions cut 4 bases from V and 5 bases from J, with 14 bases between. The germline V gene has CDR1 SEHNR and CDR2 FQNEAQ (reference sequence). The CDR3 DNA reads TGTGCCAGCAGCTCGAAAGGGCTCGGAACTGAAGCTTTCTTT. It codes for CASSSKGLGTEAFF.

In its sample, this clonotype was seen a few times. The rearrangement joins TRBV20-1 to TRBJ2-2; D not resolved. The CDR3 contains 10 residues. In germline, CDR1 is DFQATT, CDR2 SNEGSKA (reference sequence). V gave up 4 bases and J gave up 5 bases, with 2 bases separating them. CDR3 sequence: CSAITGELFF. As DNA, the CDR3 is TGCAGTGCTATTACCGGGGAGCTGTTTTTT.

This clonotype showed up many times. This chain links TRBV7-9 with TRBJ1-1; 7 nucleotides line up with TRBD1. This CDR3 has 14 amino acids. Trimming took 4 bases from V and 4 from J; bases not matched to a gene: 6. The germline CDR1 and CDR2 sequences are SEHNR and FQNEAQ (reference sequence). CDR3 loop: CASSSKGAATEAFF. In DNA, the CDR3 is TGTGCCAGCAGCTCAAAGGGGGCGGCCACTGAAGCTTTCTTT.

The rearrangement links TRBV7-9 to TRBJ2-5, with unresolved D. Per germline, CDR1 SEHNR and CDR2 FQNEAQ (reference sequence). This CDR3 spans 14 amino acids. The V end lost 5 bases, the J end lost 2 bases, and 12 bases lay between the germline ends. This CDR3 is CASSKDLPQETQYF. The CDR3 coding sequence is TGTGCCAGCAGCAAGGACCTTCCACAAGAGACCCAGTACTTC.

This clonotype appeared a few times. This chain links TRBV7-8 with TRBJ2-5; D possibly corresponds to TRBD1 (6 bases). Trimming removed 2 bases at V and 5 bases at J, with 18 bases between. The germline CDR1 and CDR2 sequences are SGHVS and FQNEAQ. This CDR3 has 16 residues. CDR3 loop: CASSLHTGFKGETQYF. The CDR3 DNA sequence: TGTGCCAGCAGCTTACATACAGGGTTTAAGGGGGAGACCCAGTACTTC.

This chain connects TRBV7-2 to TRBJ2-1; D uncertain. The CDR3 covers 11 residues. The ends were cut back, 3 bases at V and 11 bases at J, with 8 bases in the middle. Germline assignment: CDR1 SGHTA and CDR2 FQGNSA. This chain's CDR3 is CASSFSNKQFF. In DNA form, the CDR3 reads TGTGCCAGCAGCTTCTCTAATAAGCAGTTCTTC.

This clonotype was found a few times. The rearrangement uses TRBV7-2 and TRBJ2-1; a weak D match, TRBD2 (6 bases). V was trimmed by 4 bases and J by 5 bases, leaving 12 bases between them. The CDR3 length is 14 residues. Germline V gene data show CDR1 as SGHTA and CDR2 as FQGNSA. CDR3 residues: CASSSYLANNEQFF. CDR3 in DNA: TGTGCCAGCAGCTCTTACCTAGCGAACAATGAGCAGTTCTTC.

V usage is TRBV5-4 and J usage is TRBJ2-5; 15 nucleotides align to TRBD2. In germline, CDR1 is SGHNT, CDR2 YYREEE (reference sequence). V trimming: 3 bases; J trimming: 7 bases; junction bases outside the gene matches: 16. This CDR3 contains 19 residues. The CDR3 sequence is CASSSPGTSGGPNTRTQYF. CDR3 DNA sequence: TGTGCCAGCAGCTCCCCTGGGACTAGCGGGGGGCCCAACACGCGGACCCAGTACTTC.

This clonotype came up a few times. The chain combines TRBV7-9 with TRBJ2-5; D gene ambiguous. The CDR3 runs to 11 residues. Per germline, CDR1 SEHNR and CDR2 FQNEAQ (reference sequence). Between the trimmed V and J ends, which lost 8 bases and 2 bases, there was a span of 6 bases. CDR3 sequence reads: CASGWQETQYF. CDR3 DNA sequence: TGTGCCAGCGGATGGCAAGAGACCCAGTACTTC. The variable domain in full, with the rest retrieved from reference TRBV7-9 and TRBJ2-5, is DTGVSQNPRHKITKRGQNVTFRCDPISEHNRLYWYRQTLGQGPEFLTYFQNEAQLEKSRLLSDRFSAERPKGSFSTLEIQRTEQGDSAMYLCASGWQETQYFGPGTRLLVL.

There are many counts of this clonotype. The chain joins TRBV28 to TRBJ2-7; TRBD2 is a possible D gene (5 bases). This CDR3 is 14 amino acids long. V was pared by 8 bases and J by 6 bases, with 20 bases between. Germline CDR1 and CDR2: MDHEN and SYDVKM. The CDR3 reads CASCVGSHPSEQYF. As DNA, the CDR3 is TGTGCCAGCTGCGTTGGGAGCCACCCCTCCGAGCAGTACTTC.

Only a few counts were recorded for this clonotype. The chain links TRBV7-9 to TRBJ2-7; D unresolved. V was clipped by 3 bases and J by 5 bases, with 5 bases between them. Per the germline V gene, CDR1 is SEHNR and CDR2 is FQNEAQ (reference sequence). The CDR3 runs 11 residues. CDR3: CASSFYDEQYF. The CDR3 nucleotides read TGTGCCAGCAGCTTTTACGACGAGCAGTACTTC.

The chain is built from TRBV12-5 and TRBJ1-1; no definite D call. The CDR3 loop spans 13 amino acids. Between the trimmed V and J ends, which lost 1 base and 2 bases, there was a span of 5 bases. The germline CDR1 and CDR2 sequences are LGHNT and FRNRAP. CDR3 bases: TGTGCTAGTGGTTTGGGGCCAAACACTGAAGCTTTCTTT. Translation: CASGLGPNTEAFF.

This clonotype turned up a few times. At one end the junction does not follow the germline gene, possibly because of a read error. The J gene is TRBJ1-5, the V gene TRBV28; D possibly corresponds to TRBD1 (5 bases). The germline V gene has CDR1 MDHEN and CDR2 SYDVKM. The CDR3 loop spans 15 amino acids. The CDR3 DNA is TGTGCCAGCAGGGGAGGGGCTGGAGGCAATCAGTCCCAGCATTTT. The encoded protein is CASRGGAGGNQSQHF.

The J gene is TRBJ2-5, the V gene TRBV5-4, with 8 bases lining up with TRBD1. Germline CDR1 is SGHNT and CDR2 is YYREEE (reference sequence). V was pared by 2 bases and J by 2 bases, with 2 bases of the junction left unmatched. CDR3 length: 14 amino acids. The CDR3 DNA is TGTGCCAGCAGCTTACAGGGGGTGCAAGAGACCCAGTACTTC. Translating it yields CASSLQGVQETQYF.

V is TRBV7-2 and J is TRBJ2-1; the D gene is possibly TRBD2 (6 bases). This CDR3 spans 15 amino acids. The germline V and J ends were trimmed by 7 bases and 5 bases, with 18 bases remaining between them. Germline CDR1 is SGHTA and CDR2 is FQGNSA. This CDR3 is CASTPGLVLHNEQFF. CDR3 DNA sequence: TGTGCCAGCACCCCGGGACTTGTACTTCACAATGAGCAGTTCTTC.

This clonotype has more than one count but fewer than ten. V usage is TRBV7-9 and J usage is TRBJ1-5, with TRBD1 identical over 7 bases. The CDR3 is 14 amino acids. V shed 6 bases, J shed 1 base, and the junction held 3 bases outside the gene matches. CDR1 is SEHNR, CDR2 FQNEAQ, per germline (reference sequence). The CDR3 region is CASSTGASNQPQHF. As DNA, the CDR3 is TGTGCCAGCAGTACAGGGGCCAGCAATCAGCCCCAGCATTTT.

This clonotype was recorded many times. V usage is TRBV13 and J usage is TRBJ2-1, with D possibly TRBD2 on 5 matching bases. Germline V gene data show CDR1 as PRHDT and CDR2 as FYEKMQ (reference sequence). Between the trimmed V and J ends, which lost 2 bases and 1 base, there was a span of 9 bases. The CDR3 totals 15 residues. The DNA for the CDR3 is TGTGCCAGCAGCTTAAGCGGATTTTCCTACAATGAGCAGTTCTTC. The encoded protein is CASSLSGFSYNEQFF.